Reported below is one TCR beta chain. The antigen remains unidentified. Using viral peptide pools, the ViraFEST assay grew out antigen-specific CD4+ T cells prior to sequencing. Investigators separated out CD4+ T cells once around 11 days of culture had passed. Recipients of the vaccine had no prior SARS-CoV-2 infection and negative nucleocapsid antibodies. Researchers reported culturing 1.5 million to 2 million PBMC in each well, adding around 10 IU/ml IL-2 and around 10 ug/ml peptides. Researchers swapped half the medium for IL-2 medium on both days 3 and 7. These data originate in a study of vaccination effects on CD4 cells after COVID-19. Study-level results: There were few convalescent patients in the study and no early post-infection timepoints. Healthy vaccinees had only 1 of 255 vaccine-induced clones cross-react with common cold coronaviruses.

TCRdb's copy holds only in-frame clones and misses some; the assay was immunoSEQ multiplex PCR. The sample lists around 25,000 clones, 70% to 75% seen once, with approximately 5.3% in the top ten. Between the trimmed V and J ends, which lost 4 bases and 7 bases, there was a span of 14 bases. Germline V gives CDR1 SSHAT, CDR2 FNYEAQ (reference sequence). There are 13 residues in the CDR3. The input for sequencing was CD4+ T cells from PBMCs cultured with SARS-CoV-2 spike peptides, taken before COVID-19 vaccination. The TCR was taken from a human donor who received a COVID-19 vaccine. The chain links TRBV7-7 to TRBJ2-7, with D unclear. CDR3 protein: CASSSSFLREQYF. The CDR3 region has the DNA TGTGCCAGCAGCTCCTCCTTTCTACGTGAGCAGTACTTC. Full variable domain (remainder filled in from reference TRBV7-7 and TRBJ2-7): GAGVSQSPRYKVTKRGQDVTLRCDPISSHATLYWYQQALGQGPEFLTYFNYEAQPDKSGLPSDRFSAERPEGSISTLTIQRTEQRDSAMYRCASSSSFLREQYFGPGTRLTVT.